This T cell receptor beta chain was sequenced for a study of CD8+CD57+ T cells in acquired aplastic anemia. V was shortened by 6 bases and J by 5 bases, with 19 bases between the two germline ends. The CDR3 is made up of 15 amino acids. Germline V lookup: CDR1 LNHDA, CDR2 SQIVND (reference sequence). Profiling of TCR beta VDJ combinations and CDR3 sequences used genomic DNA as template. TCRdb reanalysed the reads using MiXCR and keeps one entry per CDR3 protein. The repertoire holds hundreds of thousands of distinct CDR3 sequences, with around 30% as singletons. By flow cytometry, patients selected for sequencing had shown an expansion of CD8+CD57+ cells. This clonotype was picked up many times.

The source material was sorted CD4+, CD8+, or CD8+CD57+ T cells (not recorded which) from PBMCs. The genes are TRBV19 and TRBJ2-5; tentatively, D is TRBD1 or TRBD2 (5 bases each). This clonotype was sampled from a human donor with aplastic anemia. The CDR3 reads CASSLMTGTTETQYF. CDR3 nucleotide sequence: TGTGCCAGTAGCCTAATGACCGGGACCACCGAGACCCAGTACTTC.